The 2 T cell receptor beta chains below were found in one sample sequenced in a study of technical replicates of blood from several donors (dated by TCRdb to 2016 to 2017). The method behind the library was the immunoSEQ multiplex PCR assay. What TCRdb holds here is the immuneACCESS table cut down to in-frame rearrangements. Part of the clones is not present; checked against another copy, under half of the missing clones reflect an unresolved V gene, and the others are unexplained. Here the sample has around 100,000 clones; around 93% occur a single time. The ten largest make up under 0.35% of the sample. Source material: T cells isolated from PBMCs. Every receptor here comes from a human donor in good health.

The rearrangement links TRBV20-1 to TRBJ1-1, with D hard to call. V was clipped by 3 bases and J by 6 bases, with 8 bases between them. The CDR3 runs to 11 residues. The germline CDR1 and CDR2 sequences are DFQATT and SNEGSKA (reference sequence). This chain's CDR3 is CSARGGAEAFF. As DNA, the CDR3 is TGCAGTGCTAGGGGCGGGGCTGAAGCTTTCTTT.

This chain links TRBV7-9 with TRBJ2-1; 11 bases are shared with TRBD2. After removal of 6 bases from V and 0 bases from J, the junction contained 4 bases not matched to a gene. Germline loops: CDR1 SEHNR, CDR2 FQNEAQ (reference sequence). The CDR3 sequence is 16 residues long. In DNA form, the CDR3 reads TGTGCCAGCAGTCCAACTAGCGGGAGCTCCTACAATGAGCAGTTCTTC. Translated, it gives CASSPTSGSSYNEQFF.